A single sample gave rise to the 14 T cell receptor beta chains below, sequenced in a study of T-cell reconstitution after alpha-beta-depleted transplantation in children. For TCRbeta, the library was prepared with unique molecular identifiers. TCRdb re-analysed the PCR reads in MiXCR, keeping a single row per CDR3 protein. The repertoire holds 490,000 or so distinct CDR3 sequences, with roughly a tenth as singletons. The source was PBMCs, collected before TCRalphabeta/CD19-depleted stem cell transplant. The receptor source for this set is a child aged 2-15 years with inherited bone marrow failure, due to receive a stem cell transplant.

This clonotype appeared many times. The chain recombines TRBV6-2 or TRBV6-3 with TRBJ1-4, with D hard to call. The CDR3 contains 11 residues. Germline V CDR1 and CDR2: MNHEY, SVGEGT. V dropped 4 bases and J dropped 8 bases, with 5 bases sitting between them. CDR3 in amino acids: CASSWAEKLFF. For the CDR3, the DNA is TGTGCCAGCAGTTGGGCGGAAAAACTGTTTTTT.

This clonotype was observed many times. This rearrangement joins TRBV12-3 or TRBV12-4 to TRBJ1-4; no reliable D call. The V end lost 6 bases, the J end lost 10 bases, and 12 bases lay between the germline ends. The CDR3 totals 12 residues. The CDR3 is CASSSGGVKLFF. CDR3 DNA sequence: TGTGCCAGCAGCTCTGGTGGGGTAAAACTGTTTTTT.

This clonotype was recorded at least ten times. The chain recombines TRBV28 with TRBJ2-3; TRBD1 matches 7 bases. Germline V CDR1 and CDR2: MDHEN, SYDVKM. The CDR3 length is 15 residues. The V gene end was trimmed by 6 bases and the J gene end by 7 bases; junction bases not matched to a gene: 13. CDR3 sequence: CASRQTGPQTHTQYF. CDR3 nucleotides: TGTGCCAGCAGACAGACAGGGCCCCAAACTCATACGCAGTATTTT.

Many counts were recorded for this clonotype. The CDR3 bases are TGTGCCAGCAGATCGGAGAGGGAGTACCAAGAGACCCAGTACTTC. This translates into CASRSEREYQETQYF. The V call is TRBV6-2 or TRBV6-3, the J call TRBJ2-5, with D maybe TRBD2 (5 bases). V shed 6 bases and J shed 0 bases, with 14 bases lying between them. The CDR3 has 15 residues. Germline V lookup: CDR1 MNHEY, CDR2 SVGEGT.

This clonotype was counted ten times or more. CDR3: CSARDLRRDGHYGYTF. CDR3 DNA sequence: TGCAGTGCTAGAGATTTAAGACGGGACGGTCACTATGGCTACACCTTC. The chain uses TRBV20-1 and TRBJ1-2, with D possibly being TRBD1 (5 bases). Trimming removed 0 bases from V and 3 bases from J, with 17 bases in between. Germline V lookup: CDR1 DFQATT, CDR2 SNEGSKA (reference sequence). The CDR3 extends over 16 amino acids.

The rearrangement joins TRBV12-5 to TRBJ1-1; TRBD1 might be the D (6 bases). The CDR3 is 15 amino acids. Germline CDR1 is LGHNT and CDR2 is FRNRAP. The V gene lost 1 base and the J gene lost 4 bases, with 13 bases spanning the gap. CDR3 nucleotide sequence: TGTGCTAGTGGTTTGGGACGGGGGGCGAGCACTGAAGCTTTCTTT. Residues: CASGLGRGASTEAFF.

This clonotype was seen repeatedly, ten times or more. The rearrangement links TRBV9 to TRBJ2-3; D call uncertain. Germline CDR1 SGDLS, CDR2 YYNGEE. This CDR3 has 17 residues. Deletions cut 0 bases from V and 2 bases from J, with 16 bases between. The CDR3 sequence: CASSVALDRAYTDTQYF. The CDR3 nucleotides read TGTGCCAGCAGCGTAGCGCTTGATAGGGCTTACACAGATACGCAGTATTTT.

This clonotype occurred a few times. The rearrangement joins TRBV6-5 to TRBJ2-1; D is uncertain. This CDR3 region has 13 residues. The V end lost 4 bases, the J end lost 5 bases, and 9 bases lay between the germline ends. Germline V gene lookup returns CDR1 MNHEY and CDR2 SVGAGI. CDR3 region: CASSWSWNNEQFF. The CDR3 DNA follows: TGTGCCAGCAGTTGGAGCTGGAACAATGAGCAGTTCTTC.

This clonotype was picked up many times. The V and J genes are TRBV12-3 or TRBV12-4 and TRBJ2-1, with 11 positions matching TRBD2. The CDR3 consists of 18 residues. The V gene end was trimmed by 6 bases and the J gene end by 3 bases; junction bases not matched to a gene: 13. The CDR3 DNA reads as TGTGCCAGCAGCCCGGCTTCGGGACTAGCGGATTTCTACAATGAGCAGTTCTTC. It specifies CASSPASGLADFYNEQFF.

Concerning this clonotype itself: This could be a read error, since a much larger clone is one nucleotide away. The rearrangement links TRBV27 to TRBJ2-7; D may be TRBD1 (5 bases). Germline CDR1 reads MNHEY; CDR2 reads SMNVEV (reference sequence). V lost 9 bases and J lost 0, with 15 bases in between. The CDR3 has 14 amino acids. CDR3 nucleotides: TGTGCCAGGAGCACCACAGGAAACTCCTACGAGCAGTACTTC. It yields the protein CARSTTGNSYEQYF.

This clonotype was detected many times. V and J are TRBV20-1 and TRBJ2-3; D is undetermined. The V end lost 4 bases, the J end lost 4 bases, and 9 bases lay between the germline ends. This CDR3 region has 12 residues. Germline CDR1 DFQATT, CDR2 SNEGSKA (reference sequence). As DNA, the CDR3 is TGCAGTGCTACGAAAAGGGCAGATACGCAGTATTTT. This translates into CSATKRADTQYF.

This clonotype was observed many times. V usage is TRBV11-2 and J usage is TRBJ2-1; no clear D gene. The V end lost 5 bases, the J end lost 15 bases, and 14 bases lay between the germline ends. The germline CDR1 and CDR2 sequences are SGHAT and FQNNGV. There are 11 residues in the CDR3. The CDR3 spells CASSLNFPLFF. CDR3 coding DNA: TGTGCCAGCAGCCTGAATTTCCCCTTGTTCTTC.

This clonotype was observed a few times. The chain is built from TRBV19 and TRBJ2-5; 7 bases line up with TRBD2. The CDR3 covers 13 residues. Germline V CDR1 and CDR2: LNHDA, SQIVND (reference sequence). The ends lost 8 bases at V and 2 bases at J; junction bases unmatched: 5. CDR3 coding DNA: TGTGCCAGTCGTGCGGGAGTTCAAGAGACCCAGTACTTC. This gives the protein CASRAGVQETQYF.

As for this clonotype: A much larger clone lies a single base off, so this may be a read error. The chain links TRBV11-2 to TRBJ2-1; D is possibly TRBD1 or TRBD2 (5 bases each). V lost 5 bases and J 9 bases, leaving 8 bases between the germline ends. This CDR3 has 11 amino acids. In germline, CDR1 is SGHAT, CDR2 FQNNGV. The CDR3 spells CASSRGSEQFF. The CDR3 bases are TGTGCCAGCAGCCGGGGCAGTGAGCAGTTCTTC.